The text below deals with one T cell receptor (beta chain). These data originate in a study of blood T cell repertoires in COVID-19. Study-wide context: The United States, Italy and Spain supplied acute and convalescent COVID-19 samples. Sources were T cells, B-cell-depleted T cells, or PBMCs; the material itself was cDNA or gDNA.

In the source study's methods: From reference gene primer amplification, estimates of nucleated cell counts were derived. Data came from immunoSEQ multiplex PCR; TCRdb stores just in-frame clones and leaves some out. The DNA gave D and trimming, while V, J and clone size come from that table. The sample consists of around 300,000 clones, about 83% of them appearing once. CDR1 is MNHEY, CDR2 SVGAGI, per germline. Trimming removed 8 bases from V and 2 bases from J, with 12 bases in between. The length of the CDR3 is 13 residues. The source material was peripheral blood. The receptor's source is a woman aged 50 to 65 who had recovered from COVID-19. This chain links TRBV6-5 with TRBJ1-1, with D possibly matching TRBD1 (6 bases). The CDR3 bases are TGTGCCAGCGCGAGGACAGAAAACACTGAAGCTTTCTTT. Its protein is CASARTENTEAFF.